The 2 T cell receptor beta chains listed next were all sequenced from one sample in a study of T-cell reconstitution after alpha-beta-depleted transplantation in children (dated by TCRdb to the mid-2010s). The intended sense of this specimen's treatment or condition label: allogeneic hematopoietic cell transplantation with graft depleted of TCRalphabeta T cells and CD19 B cells. Libraries were made using PCR. Sequencing instrument: Illumina HiSeq 2500. TCR libraries were prepared with molecular barcoding, using unique molecular identifiers to normalize TCRbeta repertoire quantification. In TCRdb, the public reads were trimmed at Q25 with fastp and aligned with MiXCR, with productive beta chains retained. CDR3 protein sequences are deduplicated, and each keeps its most common genes and DNA. This sample lists roughly 670,000 distinct CDR3 sequences; 13% were detected once. The top ten clonotypes cover around 0.8% of the sample.

This sample comprised PBMCs, obtained before TCRalphabeta/CD19-depleted stem cell transplant. All receptors come from a girl under 10 years old with congenital amegakaryocytic thrombocytopenia, due to receive a stem cell transplant.

This clonotype was counted at least ten times. The J gene is TRBJ2-7, the V gene TRBV27; possibly TRBD2 for D (6 bases). V shed 2 bases and J shed 3 bases, with 11 bases lying between them. The CDR3 totals 14 residues. The germline CDR1 and CDR2 sequences are MNHEY and SMNVEV (reference sequence). CDR3 loop: CASSLQAGYYEQYF. The CDR3 DNA reads TGTGCCAGCAGTTTACAAGCGGGTTACTACGAGCAGTACTTC.

This clonotype was found many times. The V and J genes are TRBV29-1 and TRBJ2-3; no definite D call. CDR1 and CDR2 (germline): SQVTM, ANQGSEA. This CDR3 is built from 12 residues. V gave up 7 bases and J gave up 3 bases, with 11 bases separating them. The CDR3 region has the DNA TGCAGCGCTTGGAGCGTTACAGATACGCAGTATTTT. Amino acid sequence: CSAWSVTDTQYF.